This TCR beta chain was obtained from a study of blood T cell repertoires in COVID-19. On the study more broadly: T cells, B-cell-depleted T cells, or PBMCs provided the cDNA or gDNA that served as material.

Trimming took off 6 bases at V and 3 bases at J, with 12 bases between the two ends. The CDR3 sequence is 13 residues long. Germline-derived CDR1 and CDR2 are SQVTM and ANQGSEA. In the authors' workflow: How many nucleated cells were present was estimated from reference gene primer amplification. Profiled with immunoSEQ multiplex PCR; TCRdb holds only in-frame clones, not every one. V, J and clone size are taken as reported in that table, and D and trimming were inferred from the DNA itself. Of approximately 250,000 clones in the sample, around nine tenths were seen once. The sample was peripheral blood. The clonotype comes from a woman aged 60-70 years who had recovered from COVID-19. This chain links TRBV29-1 with TRBJ1-5, with D perhaps TRBD1 (6 bases). The CDR3 loop reads CSVQGSANQPQHF. CDR3 bases: TGCAGCGTGCAGGGGAGCGCCAATCAGCCCCAGCATTTT.